What follows describes a single T cell receptor (beta chain). There is no known antigen for this receptor. Base qualities are not at hand, and no much larger clone is one base apart. This entry comes from a study of blood T cell repertoires in COVID-19 (dated by TCRdb to the early 2020s). Context from the whole study: Collaborator samples came from the United States, Italy and Spain and covered acute and convalescent phases of COVID-19. The prospective study material was composed of cDNA or gDNA derived from T cells, B-cell-depleted T cells, or PBMCs. The samples were drawn from two sources: the first 160 participants of the ongoing ImmuneRACE study, and 1,254 subjects contributed by 6 global collaborators. The repertoires were made available in a free public database intended to serve as a resource for research on the immune response to SARS-CoV-2. Deeply sampled blood TCRbeta repertoires from subjects exposed to, actively infected with, or recovered from COVID-19 were included in the dataset. Where available, HLA class I and class II types were taken from metadata supplied by the sample provider and were not determined by assay-based typing. Nearly every sample came with metadata listing a de-identified subject ID, COVID-19 status, age in years and sex. The paper's findings and limits, for the study overall: The amount of clinical and demographic metadata varied by source and participant and was provided uncurated.

The immunoSEQ Assay, a bias-controlled multiplex PCR, was used to amplify TCRbeta CDR3 regions from genomic DNA. On the authors' methods: Within the assay, amplification of reference gene primers was used to estimate how many nucleated cells each sample contained. Sequence reads were collapsed and filtered to measure the absolute abundance of every unique TCRbeta CDR3 rearrangement. For each sample, productive Simpson clonality was calculated as the square root of Simpson's diversity index across productive rearrangements. TCRdb limited this immuneACCESS table to in-frame rearrangements with V and J called. A share of clones is missing; checked studies link under half to unresolved V genes, and the rest is unexplained. V, J and clone size reflect that table, while D and trimming were determined from the DNA. In this sample the table shows more than 300,000 clones, around 88% of which occur a single time. The ten largest clonotypes hold 1% to 1.5% of the sample.

The germline V gene (reference sequence) supplies CDR1 GTSNPN and CDR2 SVGIG. The CDR3 holds 14 amino acids from the cysteine to the phenylalanine. Just CDR3 DNA is preserved here, 42 bases in frame from base 1. V sheds 0 bases and J sheds 4 bases, leaving 12 bases between their ends. Each collaborating institution followed its own protocols to collect whole blood in K2EDTA tubes. For TCRbeta analysis, collaborators shipped samples in one of three forms: frozen whole blood, isolated PBMCs, or DNA extracted from either of those sample types. Sequenced input: peripheral blood. The TCR sequence derives from a woman aged 50 to 60 with acute or convalescent COVID-19. The rearrangement joined TRBV30 to TRBJ2-5; the D segment could be TRBD2, given 5 matching bases. The CDR3 corresponds to CAWSVLVGPETQYF. In nucleotides, the sequence is TGTGCCTGGAGTGTACTAGTCGGGCCAGAGACCCAGTACTTC.